This T cell receptor beta chain emerged from a study of shared clonotypes between healthy human individuals. Looking at the study overall: Three CD4 naive, three CD4 memory, two CD8 naive and one CD8 memory plate were used per donor.

With regard to this clone: This same CDR3 is encoded by further DNA sequences in the sample.

The naive CD8 subset, CD45RO-negative cells positively selected for CCR7, excluded terminally differentiated effector memory CD45RA+ cells. With 4 bases removed from V and 0 bases from J, the gap between germline ends came to 7 bases. CDR1 SQVTM and CDR2 ANQGSEA come from the germline V gene. The CDR3 spans 13 residues. The assay was immunoSEQ multiplex PCR, and TCRdb's table has in-frame clones only and misses some. This table holds about 2.1 million clones, 90% to 95% found once. The chain carries TRBV29-1 and TRBJ2-1; D is uncertain. What was sequenced was naive CD8+ T cells from PBMCs. The receptor was isolated from a man aged 18 to 30 in good health. Some clones in this sample may be carry-over from other donors' samples. The CDR3 here is CSVVPRSYNEQFF. CDR3 DNA sequence: TGCAGCGTTGTTCCTCGCTCCTACAATGAGCAGTTCTTC.